Presented here are 32 T cell receptor beta chains from one specimen sequenced in a study of cytomegalovirus exposure and HLA in healthy donors. Profiled with immunoSEQ multiplex PCR; TCRdb holds only in-frame clones, not every one. Of some 140,000 clones listed, 75% to 90% are singletons. Sequenced sample: PBMCs. Receptor source: a woman aged 18-29 years in good health and CMV-seropositive.

The V call is TRBV15, the J call TRBJ2-1, with a tentative D call TRBD2 (6 bases). There are 14 residues in the CDR3. V lost 5 bases and J 4 bases, leaving 12 bases between the germline ends. Germline V CDR1 and CDR2: LNHNV, YYDKDF (reference sequence). The CDR3: CATSVGGEYNEQFF. CDR3 bases: TGTGCCACCAGCGTCGGGGGAGAATACAATGAGCAGTTCTTC.

Only one count was recorded for this clone. This sequence joins TRBV6-5 and TRBJ2-7; 9 bases are shared with TRBD1. CDR3 size: 16 residues. Germline V gene sequence: CDR1 MNHEY, CDR2 SVGAGI. Trimming cost V 0 bases and J 5 bases; bases outside gene matches: 8. The CDR3 DNA reads TGTGCCAGCAGTTACTCCGGGGGACAGGGAGTCCACGAGCAGTACTTC. It codes for CASSYSGGQGVHEQYF.

The J gene is TRBJ2-1, the V gene TRBV10-1; 12 bases are a match to TRBD2. This CDR3 region has 15 residues. Unmatched junction bases numbered 10, after V lost 8 bases and J lost 8 bases. From germline, CDR1 is WNHNN and CDR2 SYGVQD (reference sequence). The CDR3 is CASSSTSGGTDEQFF. CDR3 in DNA: TGCGCCAGCTCCTCCACTAGCGGGGGGACGGATGAGCAGTTCTTC.

The rearrangement joins TRBV4-1 to TRBJ2-7; D ambiguous. From germline, CDR1 is MGHRA and CDR2 YSYEKL. The CDR3 totals 14 residues. V dropped 1 base and J dropped 9 bases, with 16 bases sitting between them. The CDR3 reads CASSQVVRLSGQYF. The CDR3, as DNA: TGCGCCAGCAGCCAAGTGGTGCGGTTATCGGGGCAGTACTTC.

This chain joins TRBV11-2 and TRBJ2-1; 7 bases map to TRBD2. V trimming: 3 bases; J trimming: 2 bases; junction bases outside the gene matches: 10. This CDR3 has 17 amino acids. Germline CDR1 reads SGHAT; CDR2 reads FQNNGV. CDR3 region: CASSLGHRGGPYNEQFF. The CDR3 DNA sequence: TGTGCCAGCAGCTTGGGTCACCGCGGGGGTCCCTACAATGAGCAGTTCTTC. The full variable domain, completed using reference TRBV11-2 and TRBJ2-1, is EAGVAQSPRYKIIEKRQSVAFWCNPISGHATLYWYQQILGQGPKLLIQFQNNGVVDDSQLPKDRFSAERLKGVDSTLKIQPAKLEDSAVYLCASSLGHRGGPYNEQFFGPGTRLTVL.

With respect to this clone: This sample also contains other DNA sequences that code for the same CDR3. The chain is built from TRBV5-1 and TRBJ2-7; D is perhaps TRBD1 (7 bases). Per germline, CDR1 SGHRS and CDR2 YFSETQ. This CDR3 spans 17 amino acids. V lost 1 base to trimming and J lost 2 bases, with 19 bases between them. The CDR3 reads CASSLSSGAGTAYEQYF. In DNA form, the CDR3 reads TGCGCCAGCAGCTTGTCCTCGGGGGCCGGGACAGCCTACGAGCAGTACTTC. The variable domain in full, completed from reference TRBV5-1 and TRBJ2-7, reads KAGVTQTPRYLIKTRGQQVTLSCSPISGHRSVSWYQQTPGQGLQFLFEYFSETQRNKGNFPGRFSGRQFSNSRSEMNVSTLELGDSALYLCASSLSSGAGTAYEQYFGPGTRLTVT.

The chain's CDR3 is CASSVDGTPKNIQYF. DNA for the CDR3: TGTGCCAGCAGCGTCGACGGGACACCCAAAAACATTCAGTACTTC. The chain uses TRBV7-8 and TRBJ2-4, with a weak D call TRBD1 (6 bases). This CDR3 comprises 15 residues. The germline V and J ends were trimmed by 5 bases and 2 bases, with 13 bases remaining between them. Germline loops: CDR1 SGHVS, CDR2 FQNEAQ.

The chain uses TRBV12-5 and TRBJ2-3, with 9 nucleotides matching TRBD2. This CDR3 spans 16 amino acids. The germline CDR1 and CDR2 sequences are LGHNT and FRNRAP. The junction had 8 bases not matched to a gene; V was cut back by 5 bases and J by 2 bases. The CDR3, as DNA: TGTGCTAGTGGTGGCCTAGCGGGGACCTACACAGATACGCAGTATTTT. Its translation: CASGGLAGTYTDTQYF.

The V gene is TRBV6-1, the J gene TRBJ1-2; no reliable D call. Per the germline V gene, CDR1 is MNHNS and CDR2 is SASEGT. The length of the CDR3 is 13 residues. Trimming removed 3 bases from V and 2 bases from J, with 7 bases in between. The CDR3 sequence: CASSDTVNYGYTF. DNA for the CDR3: TGTGCCAGCAGTGACACAGTGAACTATGGCTACACCTTC.

This chain links TRBV5-4 with TRBJ2-3; 12 bases align to TRBD1. Unmatched junction bases numbered 4, after V lost 4 bases and J lost 7 bases. Germline CDR1 reads SGHNT; CDR2 reads YYREEE (reference sequence). This CDR3 contains 14 residues. The CDR3 region has the DNA TGTGCCAGCAGCGGGACAGGGGGCTCAAATACGCAGTATTTT. This encodes CASSGTGGSNTQYF.

The chain is built from TRBV19 and TRBJ1-2; no definite D call. Germline V gene sequence: CDR1 LNHDA, CDR2 SQIVND (reference sequence). V lost 6 bases and J 2 bases, leaving 13 bases between the germline ends. This CDR3 spans 14 amino acids. Here the CDR3 DNA reads TGTGCCAGTAGCCTGGAACTAAACAACTATGGCTACACCTTC. Amino acids: CASSLELNNYGYTF.

The V and J genes are TRBV28 and TRBJ1-4; maybe TRBD1 (6 bases). From germline, CDR1 is MDHEN and CDR2 SYDVKM. V lost 8 bases, J lost 7 bases, and 14 bases lay in between. CDR3 length: 13 residues. Here the CDR3 reads CASWDGGGEKLFF. The CDR3 bases are TGTGCCAGCTGGGATGGGGGCGGTGAAAAACTGTTTTTT.

The chain has TRBV5-4 and TRBJ2-2; D is possibly TRBD2 (7 bases). Trimming took 2 bases from V and 5 from J, leaving 13 bases between them. The germline V gene encodes CDR1 SGHNT and CDR2 YYREEE (reference sequence). The CDR3 consists of 15 residues. CDR3 in amino acids: CASSFFGGPTGELFF. The CDR3 DNA is TGTGCCAGCAGCTTTTTCGGGGGGCCGACCGGGGAGCTGTTTTTT.

The chain links TRBV30 to TRBJ2-5, with a possible D match to TRBD2 (7 bases). V was shortened by 0 bases and J by 3 bases, with 14 bases between the two germline ends. The germline gives CDR1 GTSNPN, CDR2 SVGIG (reference sequence). The CDR3 length is 15 residues. As DNA, the CDR3 is TGTGCCTGGAGTGTACATAAGGGGGGGGAAGAGACCCAGTACTTC. Amino acid sequence: CAWSVHKGGEETQYF. Combining the CDR3 with reference TRBV30 and TRBJ2-5 gives the whole variable domain SQTIHQWPATLVQPVGSPLSLECTVEGTSNPNLYWYRQAAGRGLQLLFYSVGIGQISSEVPQNLSASRPQDRQFILSSKKLLLSDSGFYLCAWSVHKGGEETQYFGPGTRLLVL.

The CDR3 protein is CASSSRQAATQVNTEAFF. DNA of the CDR3: TGCGCCAGCAGCTCCCGACAGGCGGCCACCCAAGTGAACACTGAAGCTTTCTTT. The chain links TRBV5-1 to TRBJ1-1; D may be TRBD1 (6 bases). The length of the CDR3 is 18 residues. Germline V gene lookup returns CDR1 SGHRS and CDR2 YFSETQ. Trimming shortened V by 3 bases and J by 0 bases, and 21 bases separated the two germline ends.

V gene TRBV4-2 combines with J gene TRBJ1-6; no firm D call. Per the germline V gene, CDR1 is LGHNA and CDR2 is YNFKEQ. Trimming took 4 bases from V and 10 from J, leaving 14 bases between them. The CDR3 sequence is 14 residues long. The CDR3 spells CASSPPLRGSPLHF. The CDR3 region has the DNA TGTGCCAGCAGCCCCCCGCTGAGAGGGTCACCCCTCCACTTT.

The J gene is TRBJ2-7, the V gene TRBV5-4; D is possibly TRBD2 (5 bases). This CDR3 has 13 amino acids. Germline V gene data show CDR1 as SGHNT and CDR2 as YYREEE (reference sequence). Trimming removed 6 bases at V and 2 bases at J, with 12 bases between. CDR3 protein: CASTNEEAYEQYF. The CDR3 nucleotides are TGTGCCAGCACCAACGAGGAGGCCTACGAGCAGTACTTC.

The rearrangement joins TRBV4-1 to TRBJ1-2, with 7 bases that match TRBD1. This CDR3 has 15 residues. J gave up 4 bases and V 5 bases, and 10 bases lay outside the gene matches. CDR1 and CDR2 from the germline V gene are MGHRA and YSYEKL. The CDR3 sequence: CASSLTGDTFYGYTF. For the CDR3, the DNA is TGCGCCAGCAGCTTAACAGGGGATACTTTCTATGGCTACACCTTC.

Only a few counts were recorded for this clone. The V and J genes are TRBV4-1 and TRBJ1-1; the D gene is possibly TRBD1 (5 bases). CDR3 length: 15 amino acids. V lost 0 bases to trimming and J lost 2 bases, with 10 bases between them. CDR1 MGHRA and CDR2 YSYEKL come from the germline V gene. The CDR3 sequence: CASSQDAGFNTEAFF. The DNA for the CDR3 is TGCGCCAGCAGCCAAGATGCAGGGTTCAACACTGAAGCTTTCTTT.

The chain couples TRBV6-5 to TRBJ2-3; 9 bases fit TRBD2. V dropped 2 bases and J dropped 4; count of bases not matched to a gene: 7. This CDR3 contains 16 residues. Germline V gene sequence: CDR1 MNHEY, CDR2 SVGAGI. The CDR3 DNA is TGTGCCAGCAGTTACACAACCGGGACTAGCCCAGATACGCAGTATTTT. Its protein is CASSYTTGTSPDTQYF.

V usage is TRBV15 and J usage is TRBJ1-1, with D unclear. Germline assignment: CDR1 LNHNV and CDR2 YYDKDF (reference sequence). The CDR3 has 13 amino acids. The V gene lost 0 bases and the J gene lost 6 bases, with 8 bases spanning the gap. As DNA, the CDR3 is TGTGCCACCAGCAGAGATTTGGCACCTGAAGCTTTCTTT. This sequence encodes CATSRDLAPEAFF. The complete variable domain, with remaining parts taken from reference TRBV15 and TRBJ1-1, reads DAMVIQNPRYQVTQFGKPVTLSCSQTLNHNVMYWYQQKSSQAPKLLFHYYDKDFNNEADTPDNFQSRRPNTSFCFLDIRSPGLGDTAMYLCATSRDLAPEAFFGQGTRLTVV.

This chain links TRBV7-9 with TRBJ2-7; maybe TRBD1 (5 bases). The length of the CDR3 is 15 residues. Looked up from germline, CDR1 is SEHNR and CDR2 is FQNEAQ (reference sequence). Trimming left V 2 bases short and J 1 base short, with 12 bases between. CDR3 nucleotide sequence: TGTGCCAGCAGCTTACAGGGAACCGCATCCTACGAGCAGTACTTC. Its protein is CASSLQGTASYEQYF.

V is TRBV5-1 and J is TRBJ2-3; TRBD2 matches at 7 bases. This CDR3 comprises 16 residues. V lost 3 bases to trimming and J lost 7 bases; unmatched junction nucleotides: 14. The germline V gene encodes CDR1 SGHRS and CDR2 YFSETQ. CDR3 sequence (DNA): TGCGCCAGCAGCTCCCGCGGGGGACCTGACGCCCATACGCAGTATTTT. Amino acids: CASSSRGGPDAHTQYF.

The chain combines TRBV19 with TRBJ1-4; D gene unclear. This CDR3 comprises 13 residues. Germline V gene data show CDR1 as LNHDA and CDR2 as SQIVND (reference sequence). V was clipped by 5 bases and J by 6 bases, with 10 bases between them. Here the CDR3 reads CASSSNSDEKLFF. In DNA form, the CDR3 reads TGTGCCAGTAGTTCTAACAGTGATGAAAAACTGTTTTTT.

In its sample, this clone was seen once. The chain employs TRBV7-8 and TRBJ2-7, with no clear D. CDR3 size: 13 residues. V lost 1 base and J 3 bases, leaving 7 bases between the germline ends. The germline gives CDR1 SGHVS, CDR2 FQNEAQ. The CDR3 coding sequence is TGTGCCAGCAGCTTAGAACGGGTCTACGAGCAGTACTTC. Translating it yields CASSLERVYEQYF. The full variable domain, in which reference TRBV7-8 and TRBJ2-7 provide the parts outside the CDR3, is GAGVSQSPRYKVAKRGQDVALRCDPISGHVSLFWYQQALGQGPEFLTYFQNEAQLDKSGLPSDRFFAERPEGSVSTLKIQRTQQEDSAVYLCASSLERVYEQYFGPGTRLTVT.

V gene TRBV2 combines with J gene TRBJ1-2; TRBD1 aligns across 7 bases. Trimming removed 4 bases from V and 4 bases from J; junction bases left unmatched: 6. The germline V gene has CDR1 SNHLY and CDR2 FYNNEI. This CDR3 contains 14 residues. CDR3 bases: TGTGCCAGCAGTGGACAGGGTCGCTCCTATGGCTACACCTTC. It specifies CASSGQGRSYGYTF.

The chain joins TRBV28 to TRBJ2-1, with TRBD1 matching over 9 bases. Unmatched junction bases numbered 8, after V lost 6 bases and J lost 8 bases. The length of the CDR3 is 14 residues. Germline V gene sequence: CDR1 MDHEN, CDR2 SYDVKM. CDR3: CASRWDRVSHEQFF. In nucleotides, the CDR3 is TGTGCCAGCAGGTGGGACAGGGTAAGCCATGAGCAGTTCTTC. Supplemented by reference TRBV28 and TRBJ2-1, the full variable domain reads DVKVTQSSRYLVKRTGEKVFLECVQDMDHENMFWYRQDPGLGLRLIYFSYDVKMKEKGDIPEGYSVSREKKERFSLILESASTNQTSMYLCASRWDRVSHEQFFGPGTRLTVL.

This sequence joins TRBV11-2 and TRBJ2-2, with unresolved D. The ends were cut back, 5 bases at V and 1 base at J, with 14 bases in the middle. This CDR3 region has 16 residues. Germline CDR1 is SGHAT and CDR2 is FQNNGV. The CDR3 nucleotides are TGTGCCAGCAGCCACACCCGCCCCGAGAACACCGGGGAGCTGTTTTTT. Its translation is CASSHTRPENTGELFF.

The chain combines TRBV15 with TRBJ1-5; 7 bases agree with TRBD1. Germline V gene sequence: CDR1 LNHNV, CDR2 YYDKDF (reference sequence). The trim removed 1 base at V and 2 bases at J, leaving 8 bases unmatched. This CDR3 has 17 amino acids. This CDR3 reads CATSRGDRVGGNQPQHF. The DNA for the CDR3 is TGTGCCACCAGCAGAGGTGACAGGGTAGGGGGCAATCAGCCCCAGCATTTT.

The gene calls are TRBV12-5 and TRBJ2-2; D uncertain. The CDR3 has 14 residues. Germline V gene sequence: CDR1 LGHNT, CDR2 FRNRAP. V was shortened by 4 bases and J by 5 bases, with 11 bases between the two germline ends. DNA for the CDR3: TGTGCTAGTGGTTCTTCCGTAATAACCGGGGAGCTGTTTTTT. It codes for CASGSSVITGELFF.

V is TRBV5-1 and J is TRBJ2-5; 10 bases match TRBD2. Per germline, CDR1 SGHRS and CDR2 YFSETQ. The CDR3 loop spans 15 amino acids. V shed 3 bases and J 5 bases; nucleotides not matched to a gene: 7. CDR3 protein: CASSSTSGVDETQYF. CDR3 bases: TGCGCCAGCAGCTCAACTAGCGGGGTAGACGAGACCCAGTACTTC.

The rearrangement joins TRBV7-2 to TRBJ1-2; 8 positions match TRBD1. J was trimmed by 4 bases and V by 5 bases; bases with no gene match: 3. The CDR3 length is 13 residues. The germline V gene has CDR1 SGHTA and CDR2 FQGNSA. The CDR3 loop reads CASSPQGVYGYTF. In nucleotides, the CDR3 is TGTGCCAGCAGCCCACAGGGGGTCTATGGCTACACCTTC. Full variable domain (rest looked up from reference TRBV7-2 and TRBJ1-2): GAGVSQSPSNKVTEKGKDVELRCDPISGHTALYWYRQSLGQGLEFLIYFQGNSAPDKSGLPSDRFSAERTGGSVSTLTIQRTQQEDSAVYLCASSPQGVYGYTFGSGTRLTVV.